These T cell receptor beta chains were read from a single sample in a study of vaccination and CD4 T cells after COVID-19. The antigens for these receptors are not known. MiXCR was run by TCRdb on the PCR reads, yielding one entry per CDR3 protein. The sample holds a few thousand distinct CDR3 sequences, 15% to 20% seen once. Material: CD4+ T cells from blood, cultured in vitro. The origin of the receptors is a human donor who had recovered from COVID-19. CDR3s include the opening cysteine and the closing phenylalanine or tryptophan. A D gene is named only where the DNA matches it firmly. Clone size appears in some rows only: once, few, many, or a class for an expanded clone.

CSARAGPSNQPQHF,TGCAGTGCTAGAGCGGGACCGAGCAATCAGCCCCAGCATTTT,TRBJ1-5,medium-sized,NA,TRBV20-1
CASSSGVKQYF,TGTGCCAGCAGCTCAGGAGTAAAGCAGTACTTC,TRBJ2-7,NA,NA,TRBV7-3
CASSYDSGGAYEQYF,TGTGCCAGCAGTTACGACAGCGGGGGTGCCTACGAGCAGTACTTC,TRBJ2-7,NA,TRBD2,TRBV6-5
CASSSTRRQGFEAFF,TGTGCCAGCAGCTCCACCCGCCGACAGGGTTTTGAAGCTTTCTTT,TRBJ1-1,NA,TRBD1,TRBV7-2
CSASGPGRGTEAFF,TGCAGTGCTAGTGGCCCGGGGAGGGGCACTGAAGCTTTCTTT,TRBJ1-1,few,NA,TRBV20-1
CASSQRVGDGYTF,TGTGCCAGCAGCCAAAGGGTAGGGGATGGCTACACCTTC,TRBJ1-2,few,NA,TRBV14
CASSSRQSDTEAFF,TGTGCCAGCAGCTCACGACAGTCTGACACTGAAGCTTTCTTT,TRBJ1-1,large,NA,TRBV6-1
CASRAGVSNQPQHF,TGTGCCAGCAGGGCAGGGGTTAGCAATCAGCCCCAGCATTTT,TRBJ1-5,few,NA,TRBV2
CASRAVPTYEQYF,TGTGCCAGCAGGGCAGTGCCAACCTACGAGCAGTACTTC,TRBJ2-7,once,NA,TRBV5-5
CATSTRGWQASTYNEQFF,TGTGCCACCAGCACCCGCGGATGGCAGGCGTCCACCTACAATGAGCAGTTCTTC,TRBJ2-1,NA,NA,TRBV15
CAISGRTVTSQAYGYTF,TGTGCCATCAGTGGGAGGACAGTGACTTCCCAGGCCTATGGCTACACCTTC,TRBJ1-2,medium-sized,NA,TRBV10-3
CASRPGLAGAEQYF,TGTGCCAGCAGGCCGGGACTAGCGGGGGCAGAGCAGTACTTC,TRBJ2-7,NA,TRBD2,TRBV12-3/TRBV12-4
CASSLTGRLRRSGNTIYF,TGTGCCAGCAGCCTCACCGGACGGCTACGCCGCTCTGGAAACACCATATATTTT,TRBJ1-3,medium-sized,NA,TRBV7-2
CASSEVVEQYF,TGTGCCAGCAGTGAAGTGGTCGAGCAGTACTTC,TRBJ2-7,medium-sized,NA,TRBV25-1
CASSTGNPYNEQSF,TGTGCCAGCAGCACAGGGAACCCCTACAATGAGCAGTCCTTC,TRBJ2-1,once,NA,TRBV12-3/TRBV12-4
CASAPDSLYGYTF,TGTGCTAGTGCCCCGGACAGTCTCTATGGCTACACCTTC,TRBJ1-2,NA,NA,TRBV12-5
CASNLGGPTDTQYF,TGTGCCAGCAATCTCGGGGGGCCCACAGATACGCAGTATTTT,TRBJ2-3,few,NA,TRBV25-1
CASSEGVAGRVLASTDTQYF,TGTGCCAGCAGTGAAGGGGTAGCGGGGAGAGTACTTGCTAGCACAGATACGCAGTATTTT,TRBJ2-3,NA,TRBD2,TRBV6-1
CASSSRTGGNQPQHF,TGTGCCAGCAGCTCCAGGACTGGTGGCAATCAGCCCCAGCATTTT,TRBJ1-5,few,NA,TRBV7-2
CASSPKGQGGQPQHF,TGTGCCAGCAGCCCGAAGGGACAGGGCGGGCAGCCCCAGCATTTT,TRBJ1-5,few,TRBD1,TRBV6-1
CASSLGQGRVYGYTF,TGTGCCAGCAGCTTGGGACAGGGAAGAGTCTATGGCTACACCTTC,TRBJ1-2,few,TRBD1,TRBV5-4
CASERRPNEQFF,TGTGCCTCCGAACGTCGGCCCAATGAGCAGTTCTTC,TRBJ2-1,NA,NA,TRBV30
CASSLVLDRDDEQYF,TGTGCCAGCAGCCTGGTTCTGGACAGGGACGACGAGCAGTACTTC,TRBJ2-7,NA,TRBD1,TRBV12-3/TRBV12-4
CASSRGTSGGAYGGELFF,TGTGCCAGCAGCCGAGGGACTAGCGGGGGGGCATATGGCGGGGAGCTGTTTTTT,TRBJ2-2,few,TRBD2,TRBV7-8
CASRFQETQYF,TGTGCCAGCAGGTTTCAAGAGACCCAGTACTTC,TRBJ2-5,few,NA,TRBV27
CASSGGGGSYEQYF,TGTGCCAGCAGCGGTGGGGGCGGGTCCTACGAGCAGTACTTC,TRBJ2-7,NA,NA,TRBV3-1
CASSSLLGTDTQYF,TGTGCCAGTAGTTCCCTCTTGGGGACAGATACGCAGTATTTT,TRBJ2-3,NA,NA,TRBV19
CASSSPGGWGGELFF,TGTGCCAGCAGTTCACCAGGGGGTTGGGGCGGGGAGCTGTTTTTT,TRBJ2-2,NA,TRBD1,TRBV6-5
CASSLNPTEAFF,TGTGCCAGCAGCTTAAACCCCACTGAAGCTTTCTTT,TRBJ1-1,few,NA,TRBV11-3
CSVVWDRDPGPSYEQYF,TGCAGCGTTGTATGGGACAGGGACCCCGGACCCTCCTACGAGCAGTACTTC,TRBJ2-7,NA,TRBD1,TRBV29-1
CASSHSPFRGSGANVLTF,TGTGCCAGCAGCCATTCCCCGTTTCGTGGCTCTGGGGCCAACGTCCTGACTTTC,TRBJ2-6,NA,NA,TRBV7-3
CAWSVGRFDSPLHF,TGTGCCTGGAGCGTAGGGAGATTTGATTCACCCCTCCACTTT,TRBJ1-6,few,NA,TRBV30
CASSYGYRAYEQYF,TGTGCCAGCAGTTACGGTTACAGGGCCTACGAGCAGTACTTC,TRBJ2-7,NA,NA,TRBV6-5
CAISDRDNEKLFF,TGTGCCATCAGTGACAGGGATAATGAAAAACTGTTTTTT,TRBJ1-4,NA,NA,TRBV10-3
CASRGERGGLNEQFF,TGTGCCAGCAGGGGGGAGCGGGGGGGACTGAATGAGCAGTTCTTC,TRBJ2-1,NA,TRBD2,TRBV6-2/TRBV6-3
CASSRTPGGRTDTQYF,TGCGCCAGCAGTCGGACCCCCGGGGGCCGCACAGATACGCAGTATTTT,TRBJ2-3,once,NA,TRBV23-1
CASSVGQGAYYEQYF,TGTGCCAGCAGCGTTGGGCAGGGGGCCTACTACGAGCAGTACTTC,TRBJ2-7,NA,TRBD1,TRBV6-1
CASSSSSSGNTIYF,TGCGCCAGCAGCTCCAGCAGCTCTGGAAACACCATATATTTT,TRBJ1-3,NA,NA,TRBV5-1
CASSGTEDYEQYF,TGTGCCAGCTCTGGGACAGAAGATTACGAGCAGTACTTC,TRBJ2-7,NA,TRBD1,TRBV6-1
CAWAPGHNEQFF,TGTGCCTGGGCACCGGGCCACAATGAGCAGTTCTTC,TRBJ2-1,large,NA,TRBV30